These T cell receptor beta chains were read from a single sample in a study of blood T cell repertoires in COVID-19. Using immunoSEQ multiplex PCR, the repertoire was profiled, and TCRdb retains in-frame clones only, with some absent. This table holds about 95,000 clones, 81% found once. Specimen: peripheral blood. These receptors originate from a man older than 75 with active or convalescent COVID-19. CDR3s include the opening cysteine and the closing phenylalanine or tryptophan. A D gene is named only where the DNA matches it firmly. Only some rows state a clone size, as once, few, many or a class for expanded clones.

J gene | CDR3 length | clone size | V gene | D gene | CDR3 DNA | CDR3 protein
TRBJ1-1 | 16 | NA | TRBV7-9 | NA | TGTGCCAGCAGCTTTGCGGGGGGCAGGTTGAACACTGAAGCTTTCTTT | CASSFAGGRLNTEAFF
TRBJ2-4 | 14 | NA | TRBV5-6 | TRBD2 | TGTGCCAGCAGCCCCGGGACTAGAAAAAACATTCAGTACTTC | CASSPGTRKNIQYF
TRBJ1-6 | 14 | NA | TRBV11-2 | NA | TGTGCCAGCACCACCTCCTCCGGGGATTCACCCCTCCACTTT | CASTTSSGDSPLHF
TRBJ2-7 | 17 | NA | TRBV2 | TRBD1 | TGTGCCAGCAGTGTAGGGGGCCGGATTTTGGGACCTCGGGAGCAGTACTTC | CASSVGGRILGPREQYF
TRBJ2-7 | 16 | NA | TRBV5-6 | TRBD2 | TGTGCCAGCAGCTTGTTAGCGGGGGGGGAACACTACGAGCAGTACTTC | CASSLLAGGEHYEQYF
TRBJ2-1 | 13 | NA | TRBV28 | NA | TGTGCCAGCAGTTTCCACCAGGGGTATGAGCAGTTCTTC | CASSFHQGYEQFF
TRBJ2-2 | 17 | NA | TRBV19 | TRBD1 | TGTGCCAGTAGTCCGAACACCGGGACAGCAACCGGGGGGGAGCTGTTTTTT | CASSPNTGTATGGELFF
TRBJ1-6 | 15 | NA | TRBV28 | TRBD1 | TGTGCCAGCAGGGACGGGACAGGGGAGTATTCACCCCTCCACTTT | CASRDGTGEYSPLHF
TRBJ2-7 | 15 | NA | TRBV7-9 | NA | TGTGCCAGCAGCTTAGAAGGGGAATCCCCCTACGAGCAGTACTTC | CASSLEGESPYEQYF
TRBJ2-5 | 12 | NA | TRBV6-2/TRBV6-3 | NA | TGTGCCAGCAGTAGCCTCGGTGGGACCCAGTACTTC | CASSSLGGTQYF
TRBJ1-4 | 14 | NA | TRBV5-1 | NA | TGCGCCAGCAGCGCTAACCCAACTAATGAAAAACTGTTTTTT | CASSANPTNEKLFF
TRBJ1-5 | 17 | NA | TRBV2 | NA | TGTGCCAGCAGTGAAGGAGCAGGGTACGTCGAAAATCAGCCCCAGCATTTT | CASSEGAGYVENQPQHF
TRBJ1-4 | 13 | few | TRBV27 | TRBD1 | TGTGCCAGCAGGCAGGGGGCTCTTGAAAAACTGTTTTTT | CASRQGALEKLFF
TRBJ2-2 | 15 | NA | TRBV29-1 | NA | TGCAGCGTTGAAGCCAAACAGGGGAACACCGGGGAGCTGTTTTTT | CSVEAKQGNTGELFF
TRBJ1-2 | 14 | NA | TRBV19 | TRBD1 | TGTGCCACCAATCCCGGGACAGGGGAATATGGCTACACCTTC | CATNPGTGEYGYTF
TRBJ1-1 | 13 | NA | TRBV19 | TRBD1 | TGTGCCAGTAGACAGGGGTGGGAGAGTGAAGCTTTCTTT | CASRQGWESEAFF
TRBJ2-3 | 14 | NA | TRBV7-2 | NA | TGTGCCAGCAGCTTTCCGGTGGCGGGGTATACGCAGTATTTT | CASSFPVAGYTQYF
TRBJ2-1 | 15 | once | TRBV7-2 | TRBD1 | TGTGCCAGCAGTCAGGACAGGGAGTACTACAATGAGCAGTTCTTC | CASSQDREYYNEQFF
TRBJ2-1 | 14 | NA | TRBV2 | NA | TGTGCCAGCAGTGGAACAGGGGGGGACAATGAGCAGTTCTTC | CASSGTGGDNEQFF
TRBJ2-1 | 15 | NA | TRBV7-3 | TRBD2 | TGTGCCAGCAGCTCCGGGACTAGCGGGTACAATGAGCAGTTCTTC | CASSSGTSGYNEQFF
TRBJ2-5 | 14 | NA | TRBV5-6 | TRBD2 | TGTGCCAGCAGCCCTCGGACTAGCGCGGAGACCCAGTACTTC | CASSPRTSAETQYF
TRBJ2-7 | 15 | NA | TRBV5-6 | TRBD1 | TGTGCCAGCAGCCCCGACAGGGGGGCACCCTACGAGCAGTACTTC | CASSPDRGAPYEQYF
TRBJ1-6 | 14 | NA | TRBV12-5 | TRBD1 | TGTGCTAGTGGGCCTTCAGGGGGCGGTTCACCCCTCCACTTT | CASGPSGGGSPLHF
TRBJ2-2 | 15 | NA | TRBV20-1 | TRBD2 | TGCAGTGCAAGTAGCGGGGGGCGCCATGTCGGGGAGCTGTTTTTT | CSASSGGRHVGELFF
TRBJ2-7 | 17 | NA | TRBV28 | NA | TGTGCCAGCAGCCCTCCCGGGCCGGGACTCAGGCCCTACGAGCAGTACTTC | CASSPPGPGLRPYEQYF
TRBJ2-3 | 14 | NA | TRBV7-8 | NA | TGTGCCAGCAGCTTAGCGGGCCACACAGATACGCAGTATTTT | CASSLAGHTDTQYF
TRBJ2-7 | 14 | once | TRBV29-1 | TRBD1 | TGCAGCGTTGCCCGGGACAGCCGGGCCTACGAGCAGTACTTC | CSVARDSRAYEQYF
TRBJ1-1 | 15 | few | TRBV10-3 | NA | TGTGCCATCAGTGAGGGGCTTGGTAGCGGGAGTGAAGCTTTCTTT | CAISEGLGSGSEAFF
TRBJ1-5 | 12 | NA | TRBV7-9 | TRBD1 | TGTGCCAGCGGGACAGATAATCAGCCCCAGCATTTT | CASGTDNQPQHF
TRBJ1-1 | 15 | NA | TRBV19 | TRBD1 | TGTGCCAGTAGTAGTCCCCGAGACAGGGGCCCTGAAGCTTTCTTT | CASSSPRDRGPEAFF
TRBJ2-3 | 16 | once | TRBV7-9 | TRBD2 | TGTGCCAGCAGCGCCTTAGCGGGGGGCAGGGGAGATACGCAGTATTTT | CASSALAGGRGDTQYF